A selection of T cell receptor beta chains follows, all from one sample in a study of early T cells in non-severe SARS-CoV-2 infection. Via MiXCR, TCRdb re-called the 5' RACE reads, giving one row per CDR3 protein. The data hold under 70,000 distinct CDR3 sequences, with over 4.5% observed a single time. Specimen: whole blood. These TCRs come from an adult who was a healthcare worker with PCR-confirmed SARS-CoV-2 infection or an uninfected control (not recorded which). Each CDR3 is given with its conserved first and last residue. The D gene is left open where the match is weak. Clone size is given for some rows only: seen once, a few or many times, or a class if the clone is expanded.

d_call: .; cdr3_length: 16; j_call: TRBJ1-3; v_call: TRBV5-8; clone_size: few; cdr3_nt: TGTGCCAGCAGCTTGGCACAGGGTCGCCCTGGAAACACCATATATTTT; cdr3_aa: CASSLAQGRPGNTIYF
d_call: TRBD1; cdr3_length: 15; j_call: TRBJ2-4; v_call: TRBV7-2; clone_size: .; cdr3_nt: TGTGCCAGCAGCTTACAGACAGGGGGCAGAAACATTCAGTACTTC; cdr3_aa: CASSLQTGGRNIQYF
d_call: TRBD1; cdr3_length: 16; j_call: TRBJ1-1; v_call: TRBV5-5; clone_size: .; cdr3_nt: TGTGCCAGCAGCTTCCTGTTAGGGACAGCTAACACTGAAGCTTTCTTT; cdr3_aa: CASSFLLGTANTEAFF
d_call: .; cdr3_length: 10; j_call: TRBJ2-5; v_call: TRBV29-1; clone_size: many; cdr3_nt: TGCAGCGTTGGCCAAGAGACCCAGTACTTC; cdr3_aa: CSVGQETQYF
d_call: TRBD2; cdr3_length: 22; j_call: TRBJ2-1; v_call: TRBV6-2/TRBV6-3; clone_size: many; cdr3_nt: TGTGCCAGCAGTTACGATTTTTTGAGATTAGCGGGATCTATGTCGCCCTACAATGAGCAGTTCTTC; cdr3_aa: CASSYDFLRLAGSMSPYNEQFF
d_call: .; cdr3_length: 14; j_call: TRBJ1-5; v_call: TRBV18; clone_size: few; cdr3_nt: TGTGCCAGCTCACCGGCCAGCTTTAATCAGCCCCAGCATTTT; cdr3_aa: CASSPASFNQPQHF
d_call: .; cdr3_length: 12; j_call: TRBJ2-4; v_call: TRBV12-3/TRBV12-4; clone_size: few; cdr3_nt: TGTGCCACTCGTGTCGCCAAAAACATTCAGTACTTC; cdr3_aa: CATRVAKNIQYF
d_call: TRBD2; cdr3_length: 16; j_call: TRBJ2-3; v_call: TRBV11-2; clone_size: .; cdr3_nt: TGTGCCAGCAGCTTAGTACTAGCGGGAGGCCTCGATACGCAGTATTTT; cdr3_aa: CASSLVLAGGLDTQYF
d_call: .; cdr3_length: 15; j_call: TRBJ2-1; v_call: TRBV4-1; clone_size: few; cdr3_nt: TGCGCCAGCAGCCATACGTCTTACGCCCTTCCTGAGCAGTTCTTC; cdr3_aa: CASSHTSYALPEQFF
d_call: TRBD2; cdr3_length: 19; j_call: TRBJ2-1; v_call: TRBV20-1; clone_size: many; cdr3_nt: TGCAGTGCTAGAGATTCAAACGTTAAGCCCGGGAGGGCCTACAATGAGCAGTTCTTC; cdr3_aa: CSARDSNVKPGRAYNEQFF
d_call: .; cdr3_length: 12; j_call: TRBJ2-3; v_call: TRBV20-1; clone_size: many; cdr3_nt: TGCAGTGCTAGGACCGGGTTGGATACGCAGTATTTT; cdr3_aa: CSARTGLDTQYF
d_call: .; cdr3_length: 15; j_call: TRBJ2-7; v_call: TRBV20-1; clone_size: many; cdr3_nt: TGCAGTGCTAGAGATGGTACAGCCCTTAAGAGTGAGCAGTACTTC; cdr3_aa: CSARDGTALKSEQYF
d_call: TRBD1; cdr3_length: 17; j_call: TRBJ1-3; v_call: TRBV9; clone_size: .; cdr3_nt: TGTGCCAGCAGCGTATCAGCCGGGACAGTGTCTGGAAACACCATATATTTT; cdr3_aa: CASSVSAGTVSGNTIYF
d_call: .; cdr3_length: 15; j_call: TRBJ1-1; v_call: TRBV20-1; clone_size: few; cdr3_nt: TGCAGTGCCGAAACCAACGGGCAGGCCCTCACTGAAGCTTTCTTT; cdr3_aa: CSAETNGQALTEAFF
d_call: .; cdr3_length: 15; j_call: TRBJ1-2; v_call: TRBV12-3/TRBV12-4; clone_size: many; cdr3_nt: TGTGCCAGCAGTCCGAGCAGGGTCGAAATTAATGGCTACACCTTC; cdr3_aa: CASSPSRVEINGYTF
d_call: .; cdr3_length: 15; j_call: TRBJ2-2; v_call: TRBV9; clone_size: many; cdr3_nt: TGTGCCAGCAGCGTAGTGGACGGTCACACCGGGGAGCTGTTTTTT; cdr3_aa: CASSVVDGHTGELFF